These 5 T cell receptor beta chains came from one sample sequenced in a study of molecular identifiers for immune sequencing clone quantification. TCRdb processed the PCR reads anew with MiXCR; each CDR3 protein has one entry. The data show 97,000 or so distinct CDR3 sequences, with less than 25% seen just once and 0.94% held by the top ten. What was sequenced was naive CD8+ T cells from blood, with Jurkat cell RNA spiked in. As to subset: FACS-sorted CD8+CD4-CCR7+CD45RA+ naive T cells. The receptors stem from a human donor in good health. Some libraries in this study had Jurkat cell RNA spiked in.

A word on this clonotype: This may be a read error: a much more frequent sequence differs by one nucleotide. The chain joins TRBV7-2 to TRBJ2-7, with TRBD2 as a possible D gene (6 bases). CDR3 length: 13 residues. Germline V gives CDR1 SGHTA, CDR2 FQGNSA. CDR3 amino acids: CASSLGGTYGQYF. The CDR3 DNA reads TGTGCCAGCAGCTTGGGGGGTACCTACGGGCAGTACTTC.

As for this clonotype: This may be a read error, as it is one base from a much larger clone. The genes are TRBV11-2 and TRBJ2-3, with a tentative D call TRBD1 (6 bases). In germline, CDR1 is SGHAT, CDR2 FQNNGV. The CDR3 loop spans 15 amino acids. DNA of the CDR3: TGTGCCAGCAGCCCCCTGGGTGGGGGCACAGATACGCGGTATTTT. Protein product: CASSPLGGGTDTRYF.

This clonotype was recorded many times. The chain carries TRBV27 and TRBJ1-2; D unresolved. CDR1 MNHEY and CDR2 SMNVEV come from the germline V gene (reference sequence). Trimming cost V 10 bases and J 6 bases, with 18 bases left between them. The CDR3 runs 13 residues. In DNA, the CDR3 is TGTGCCACCCGAAGATCTTCGAGGGATGGCTACACCTTC. This codes for CATRRSSRDGYTF.

This chain connects TRBV4-1 to TRBJ2-7; D may correspond to TRBD1 or TRBD2 (5 bases each). This CDR3 region has 19 residues. Germline V lookup: CDR1 MGHRA, CDR2 YSYEKL. V was pared by 0 bases and J by 0 bases, with 21 bases between. The CDR3 DNA reads TGCGCCAGCAGCCAAGATCTCCCCCCCAACCAGGGACGCTCCTACGAGCAGTACTTC. It yields the protein CASSQDLPPNQGRSYEQYF.

This clonotype was observed a handful of times. The gene calls are TRBV5-1 and TRBJ2-1, with TRBD2 matching 9 bases. After removal of 2 bases from V and 7 bases from J, the junction contained 10 bases not matched to a gene. The CDR3 spans 16 residues. The germline CDR1 and CDR2 sequences are SGHRS and YFSETQ. In DNA, the CDR3 is TGCGCCAGCAGCTTTGGGGGAAGCGGGGGGTTAAATGAGCAGTTCTTC. It specifies CASSFGGSGGLNEQFF.